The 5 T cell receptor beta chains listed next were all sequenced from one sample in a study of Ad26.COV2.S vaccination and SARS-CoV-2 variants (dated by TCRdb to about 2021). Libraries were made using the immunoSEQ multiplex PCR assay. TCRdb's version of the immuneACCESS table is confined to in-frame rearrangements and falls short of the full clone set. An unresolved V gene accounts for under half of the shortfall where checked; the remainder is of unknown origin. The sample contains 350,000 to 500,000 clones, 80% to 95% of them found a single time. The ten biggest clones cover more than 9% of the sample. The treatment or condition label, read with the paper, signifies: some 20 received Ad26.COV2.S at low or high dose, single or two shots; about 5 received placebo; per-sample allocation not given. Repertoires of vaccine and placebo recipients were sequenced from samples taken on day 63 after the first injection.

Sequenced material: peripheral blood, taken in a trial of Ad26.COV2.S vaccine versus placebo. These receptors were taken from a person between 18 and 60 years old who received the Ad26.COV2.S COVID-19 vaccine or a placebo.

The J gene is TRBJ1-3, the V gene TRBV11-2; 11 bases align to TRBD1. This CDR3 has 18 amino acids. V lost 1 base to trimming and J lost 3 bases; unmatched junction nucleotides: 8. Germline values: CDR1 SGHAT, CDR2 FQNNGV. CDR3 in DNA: TGTGCCAGCAGCTTAGGACGAGGACAGGGGGCACTTGGAAACACCATATATTTT. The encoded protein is CASSLGRGQGALGNTIYF.

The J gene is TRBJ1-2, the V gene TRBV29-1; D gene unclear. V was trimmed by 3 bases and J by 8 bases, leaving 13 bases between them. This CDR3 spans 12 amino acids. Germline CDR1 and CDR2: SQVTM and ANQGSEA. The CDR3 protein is CSVEPRGGGYTF. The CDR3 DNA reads TGCAGCGTTGAGCCTCGGGGAGGAGGCTACACCTTC.

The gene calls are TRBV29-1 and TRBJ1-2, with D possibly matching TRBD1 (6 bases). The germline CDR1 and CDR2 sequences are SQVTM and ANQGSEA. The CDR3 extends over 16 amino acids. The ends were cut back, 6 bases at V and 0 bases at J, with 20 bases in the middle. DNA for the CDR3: TGCAGCGTGTCACAGGGTCCAGCTGTCTCTAACTATGGCTACACCTTC. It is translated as CSVSQGPAVSNYGYTF.

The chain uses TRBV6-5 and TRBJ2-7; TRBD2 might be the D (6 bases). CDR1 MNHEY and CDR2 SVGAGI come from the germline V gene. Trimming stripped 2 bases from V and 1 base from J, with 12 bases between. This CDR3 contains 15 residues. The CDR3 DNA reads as TGTGCCAGCAGTTACGGAGGTGCGGGATCCTACGAGCAGTACTTC. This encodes CASSYGGAGSYEQYF.

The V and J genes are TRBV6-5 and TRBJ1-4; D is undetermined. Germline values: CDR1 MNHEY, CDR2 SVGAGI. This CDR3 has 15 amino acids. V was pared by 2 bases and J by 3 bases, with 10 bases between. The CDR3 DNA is TGTGCCAGCAGTTACCGCCGGGCTGCTAATGAAAAACTGTTTTTT. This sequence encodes CASSYRRAANEKLFF.